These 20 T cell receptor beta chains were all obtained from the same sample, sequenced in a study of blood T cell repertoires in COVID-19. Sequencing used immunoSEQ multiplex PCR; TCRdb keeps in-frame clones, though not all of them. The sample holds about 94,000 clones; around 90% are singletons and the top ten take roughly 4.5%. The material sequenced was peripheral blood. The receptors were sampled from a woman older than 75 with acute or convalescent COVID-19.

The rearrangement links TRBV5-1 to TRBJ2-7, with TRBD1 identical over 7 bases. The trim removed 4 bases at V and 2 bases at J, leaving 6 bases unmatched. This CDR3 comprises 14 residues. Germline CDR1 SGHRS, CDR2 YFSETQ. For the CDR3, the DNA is TGCGCCAGCAGCAAGGACGGGACAGCCTACGAGCAGTACTTC. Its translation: CASSKDGTAYEQYF.

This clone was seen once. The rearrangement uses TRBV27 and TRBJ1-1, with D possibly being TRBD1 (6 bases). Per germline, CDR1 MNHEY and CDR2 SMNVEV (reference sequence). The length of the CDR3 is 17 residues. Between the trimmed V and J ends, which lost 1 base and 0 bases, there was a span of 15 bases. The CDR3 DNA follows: TGTGCCAGCAGTTTATTAGGGGCCAGGGGCTTGAACACTGAAGCTTTCTTT. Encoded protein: CASSLLGARGLNTEAFF.

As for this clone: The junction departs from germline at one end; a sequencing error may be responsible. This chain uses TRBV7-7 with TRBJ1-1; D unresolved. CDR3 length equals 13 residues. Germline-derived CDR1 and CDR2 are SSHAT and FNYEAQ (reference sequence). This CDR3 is CASSRQANTEAFF. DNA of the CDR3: TGTGCTAGCAGCCGGCAGGCGAACACTGAAGCTTTCTTT.

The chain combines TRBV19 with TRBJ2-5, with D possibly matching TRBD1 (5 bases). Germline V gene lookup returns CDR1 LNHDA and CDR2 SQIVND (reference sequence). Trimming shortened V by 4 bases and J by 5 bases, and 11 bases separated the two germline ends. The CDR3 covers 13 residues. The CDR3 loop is CASSRGQGETQYF. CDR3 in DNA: TGTGCCAGTAGTAGGGGTCAGGGTGAGACCCAGTACTTC.

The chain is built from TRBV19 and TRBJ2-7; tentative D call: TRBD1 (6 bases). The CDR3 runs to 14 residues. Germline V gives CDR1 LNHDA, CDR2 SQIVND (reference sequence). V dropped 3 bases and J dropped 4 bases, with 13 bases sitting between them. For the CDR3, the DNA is TGTGCCAGTAGTATCACGGACAGATATTACGAGCAGTACTTC. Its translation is CASSITDRYYEQYF.

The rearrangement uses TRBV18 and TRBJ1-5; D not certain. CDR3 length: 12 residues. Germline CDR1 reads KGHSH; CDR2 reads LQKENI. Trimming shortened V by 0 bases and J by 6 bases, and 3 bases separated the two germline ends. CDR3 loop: CASSPPGQPQHF. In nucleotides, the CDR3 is TGTGCCAGCTCACCACCCGGTCAGCCCCAGCATTTT.

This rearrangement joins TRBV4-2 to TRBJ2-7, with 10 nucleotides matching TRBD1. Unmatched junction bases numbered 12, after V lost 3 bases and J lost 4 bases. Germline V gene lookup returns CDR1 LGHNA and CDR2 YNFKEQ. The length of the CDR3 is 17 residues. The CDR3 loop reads CASSHIRDRGFPYEQYF. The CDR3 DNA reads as TGTGCCAGCAGCCACATCCGGGACAGGGGTTTTCCTTACGAGCAGTACTTC.

The CDR3 bases are TGCGCCAGCAGCTCCAGGACAGGGAGCACAGATACGCAGTATTTT. Translated, it gives CASSSRTGSTDTQYF. The chain has TRBV4-1 and TRBJ2-3; TRBD1 agrees at 8 bases. The CDR3 contains 15 residues. J lost 0 bases, V lost 5 bases, and 4 bases had no gene match. Germline CDR1 MGHRA, CDR2 YSYEKL.

The CDR3 nucleotides read TGTGCCAGCAGCGGGACACAGGCGGTCCATCAGCCCCAGCATTTT. It specifies CASSGTQAVHQPQHF. The chain links TRBV6-2 or TRBV6-3 to TRBJ1-5; D might be TRBD1 (6 bases). The CDR3 consists of 15 residues. V was trimmed by 6 bases and J by 5 bases, leaving 17 bases between them. The germline V gene has CDR1 MNHEY and CDR2 SVGEGT.

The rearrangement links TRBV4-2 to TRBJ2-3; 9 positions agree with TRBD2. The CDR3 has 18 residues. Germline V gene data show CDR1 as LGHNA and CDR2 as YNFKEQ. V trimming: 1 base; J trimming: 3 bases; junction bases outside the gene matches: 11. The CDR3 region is CASSQARGGAGVTDTQYF. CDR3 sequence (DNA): TGTGCCAGCAGCCAAGCCCGCGGGGGGGCCGGGGTAACAGATACGCAGTATTTT.

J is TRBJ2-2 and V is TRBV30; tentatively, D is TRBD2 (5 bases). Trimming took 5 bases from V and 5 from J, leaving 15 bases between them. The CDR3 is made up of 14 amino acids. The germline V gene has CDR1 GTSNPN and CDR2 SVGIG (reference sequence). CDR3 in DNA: TGTGCCTGGGGTCTACTCAGCGGAACCGGGGAGCTGTTTTTT. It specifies CAWGLLSGTGELFF.

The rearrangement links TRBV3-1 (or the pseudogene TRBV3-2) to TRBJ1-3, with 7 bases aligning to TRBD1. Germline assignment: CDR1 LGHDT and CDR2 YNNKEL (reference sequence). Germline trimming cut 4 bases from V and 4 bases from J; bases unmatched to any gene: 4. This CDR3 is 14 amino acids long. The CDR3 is CASSPGTAGNTIYF. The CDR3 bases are TGTGCCAGCAGCCCCGGGACAGCGGGAAACACCATATATTTT.

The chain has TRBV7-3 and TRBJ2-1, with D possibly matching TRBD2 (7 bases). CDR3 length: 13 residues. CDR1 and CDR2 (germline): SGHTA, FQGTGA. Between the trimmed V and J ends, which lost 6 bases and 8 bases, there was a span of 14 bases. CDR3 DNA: TGTGCCAGCAGTCCACCGGGGGGCTATGAGCAGTTCTTC. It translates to CASSPPGGYEQFF.

The CDR3 loop is CASSQGALNQPQHF. The CDR3 coding sequence is TGTGCCAGCTCACAGGGGGCTCTAAATCAGCCCCAGCATTTT. This chain links TRBV18 with TRBJ1-5, with 7 bases identical to TRBD1. The CDR3 is 14 amino acids. V was pared by 4 bases and J by 4 bases, with 4 bases of the junction left unmatched. The V gene's germline CDR1 is KGHSH and CDR2 LQKENI.

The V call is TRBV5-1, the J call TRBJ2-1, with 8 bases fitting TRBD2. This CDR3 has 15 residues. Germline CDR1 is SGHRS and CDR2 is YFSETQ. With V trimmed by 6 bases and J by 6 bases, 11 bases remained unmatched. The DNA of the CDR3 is TGCGCCAGCAACCCCGGGGTAGCGGGGTTCAATGAGCAGTTCTTC. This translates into CASNPGVAGFNEQFF.

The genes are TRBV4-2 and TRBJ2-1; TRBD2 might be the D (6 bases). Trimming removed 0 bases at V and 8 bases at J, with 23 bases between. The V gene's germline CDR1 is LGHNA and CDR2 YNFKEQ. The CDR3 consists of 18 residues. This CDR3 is CASSQDLRWSETGDEQFF. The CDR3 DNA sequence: TGTGCCAGCAGCCAAGATCTAAGGTGGAGCGAAACGGGGGATGAGCAGTTCTTC.

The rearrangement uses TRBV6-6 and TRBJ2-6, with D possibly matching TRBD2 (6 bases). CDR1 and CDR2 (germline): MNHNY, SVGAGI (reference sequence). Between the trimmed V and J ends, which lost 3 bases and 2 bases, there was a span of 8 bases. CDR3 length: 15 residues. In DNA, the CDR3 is TGTGCCAGCAGTTATGGGGGGACTGGGGCCAACGTCCTGACTTTC. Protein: CASSYGGTGANVLTF.

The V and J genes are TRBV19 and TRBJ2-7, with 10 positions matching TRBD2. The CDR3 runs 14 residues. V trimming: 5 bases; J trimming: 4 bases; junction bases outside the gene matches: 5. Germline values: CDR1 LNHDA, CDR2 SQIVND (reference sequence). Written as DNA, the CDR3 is TGTGCCAGTAGTCTGCTAGCGGGAGCATACGAGCAGTACTTC. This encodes CASSLLAGAYEQYF.

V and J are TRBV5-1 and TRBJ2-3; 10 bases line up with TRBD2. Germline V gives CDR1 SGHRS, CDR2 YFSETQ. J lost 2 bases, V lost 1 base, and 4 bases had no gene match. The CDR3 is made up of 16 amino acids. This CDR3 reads CASSLQLAGDTDTQYF. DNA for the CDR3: TGCGCCAGCAGCTTGCAGCTAGCGGGGGACACAGATACGCAGTATTTT.

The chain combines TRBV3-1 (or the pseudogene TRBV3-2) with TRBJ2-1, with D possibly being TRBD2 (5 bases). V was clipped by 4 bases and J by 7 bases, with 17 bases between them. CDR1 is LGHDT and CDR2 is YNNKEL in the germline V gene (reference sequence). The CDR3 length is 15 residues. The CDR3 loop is CASSRDEIRGNEQFF. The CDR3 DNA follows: TGTGCCAGCAGCCGAGACGAGATTCGAGGGAATGAGCAGTTCTTC.